The clone carrying this TCR beta chain appeared a few times. The data are from a study of blood T cell repertoires in COVID-19. Whole-study context: Samples taken during acute and convalescent COVID-19 were collected in the United States, Italy and Spain. T cells, B-cell-depleted T cells, or PBMCs provided the cDNA or gDNA that served as material.

The trim removed 6 bases at V and 6 bases at J, leaving 10 bases unmatched. Germline V CDR1 and CDR2: MNHEY, SVGAGI. This CDR3 is built from 15 residues. Measured with immunoSEQ multiplex PCR; TCRdb has only the in-frame clones, and not every one. The repertoire includes more than 85,000 clones, roughly 80% of them detected once, and 20% to 25% sits in the top ten. The sequence derives from a human donor in a cohort sampled during active COVID-19. The chain has TRBV6-5 and TRBJ2-7; 11 bases are shared with TRBD2. Source material: peripheral blood. DNA for the CDR3: TGTGCCAGCAGCTCCATTCTAGCGGGAGGCCCCGAGCAGTACTTC. Translation gives CASSSILAGGPEQYF.